Listed below are T cell receptor beta chains from one sample, sequenced in a study of OX40 agonist ivuxolimab in advanced cancers. Generated by immunoSEQ multiplex PCR, the TCRdb table keeps only in-frame clones and is missing some. The sample yields around 66,000 clones, 80% to 85% seen once. Here the sequenced sample was CD4+ or CD8+ T cells sorted from blood, taken in a trial of the OX40 agonist ivuxolimab. These receptors all stem from an adult with an advanced solid tumor such as melanoma, head and neck, liver or kidney cancer. Each CDR3 is given with its conserved first and last residue. Fields, in order: J gene, D gene, clone size, V gene, CDR3 DNA, CDR3 protein. The D gene is left open where the match is weak. Size is omitted from some rows. Given values are once, few, many or a class for expanded clones.

TRBJ1-2,-,-,TRBV28,TGTGCCAGCACCGAGGGAGGAGGGTTCAACTATGGCTACACCTTC,CASTEGGGFNYGYTF
TRBJ2-2,-,-,TRBV5-1,TGCGCCAGCAGCTTGGCCGTGACCCTCACCGGGGAGCTGTTTTTT,CASSLAVTLTGELFF
TRBJ1-1,TRBD1,-,TRBV19,TGTGCCAGTAGCCTTAGGACAGGGGGCACGGGGAACACTGAAGCTTTCTTT,CASSLRTGGTGNTEAFF
TRBJ1-2,-,-,TRBV6-6,TGTGCCAGCAGTTACCTGCGGGGGAAAAACTATGGCTACACCTTC,CASSYLRGKNYGYTF
TRBJ1-2,-,-,TRBV4-1,TGCGCCAGCAGCCAAGATGGCTCGCAAGGCTTCTATGGCTACACCTTC,CASSQDGSQGFYGYTF
TRBJ1-1,-,-,TRBV14,TGTGCCAGCAGCCGCCCTTTCGGGGGAGAAGCTTTCTTT,CASSRPFGGEAFF
TRBJ1-5,TRBD1,-,TRBV19,TGTGCCAGTAGTCTTCTTTTACCGGGACAGGCTAGCAATCAGCCCCAGCATTTT,CASSLLLPGQASNQPQHF
TRBJ1-6,-,few,TRBV2,TGTGCCAGCAGCCGGGGGGGATCACCCCTCCACTTT,CASSRGGSPLHF
TRBJ1-5,-,few,TRBV19,TGTGCCTCCGGGAGCAATCAGCCCCAGCATTTT,CASGSNQPQHF
TRBJ2-3,-,-,TRBV11-2,TGTGCCAGCAGCAGCGGCCTACAGGCATCTAGCACAGATACGCAGTATTTT,CASSSGLQASSTDTQYF
TRBJ2-3,TRBD1,-,TRBV7-9,TGTGCCAGCAGCTACGCGAGGGACAGGGCCCCCACAGATACGCAGTATTTT,CASSYARDRAPTDTQYF
TRBJ1-2,-,once,TRBV6-5,TGTGCCAGCAGTCGTACAGATACCAACTATGGCTACACCTTC,CASSRTDTNYGYTF
TRBJ1-2,-,-,TRBV5-4,TGTGCCAGCAGCTTGGGGGAGAGCTATGGCTACACCTTC,CASSLGESYGYTF
TRBJ2-7,-,-,TRBV6-1,TGTGCCAGCACTCGGACCCGGCGGGCCTACGAGCAGTACTTC,CASTRTRRAYEQYF
TRBJ1-2,-,-,TRBV4-1,TGCGCCAGCAGCCAAGAGCCAGGGTGGGACTATGGCTACACCTTC,CASSQEPGWDYGYTF
TRBJ2-1,TRBD2,-,TRBV4-1,TGCGCCAGCAGCTGGATCGGGGGGAGGGACAATGAGCAGTTCTTC,CASSWIGGRDNEQFF
TRBJ2-7,-,-,TRBV7-7,TGTGCTAGCAGCCCTAGGACGGTGCAGCGGGTTAGCGAGCAGTACTTC,CASSPRTVQRVSEQYF
TRBJ2-5,TRBD2,-,TRBV6-6,TGTGCCAGCATTCCAAGCGGGGGAGAGACCCAGTACTTC,CASIPSGGETQYF
TRBJ1-5,-,-,TRBV9,TGTGCCAGCAGCTCCCGGTGGGGTGAGGGGCCCCAGCATTTT,CASSSRWGEGPQHF
TRBJ1-2,-,-,TRBV5-1,TGCGCCAGCAGCCGCTCATTCGAGGGGTATGGCTACACCTTC,CASSRSFEGYGYTF
TRBJ2-2,-,-,TRBV12-5,TGTGCTAGTGGTGGCCCAGCCGGAGGAGCCGGGGAGCTGTTTTTT,CASGGPAGGAGELFF
TRBJ1-1,-,-,TRBV7-2,TGTGCCAGCAGCTTACCGGGCTTCGGCGGGATGAACACTGAAGCTTTCTTT,CASSLPGFGGMNTEAFF
TRBJ2-2,-,-,TRBV5-1,TGCGCCAGCAGCTCCCTAGGGGGACACACCGGGGAGCTGTTTTTT,CASSSLGGHTGELFF
TRBJ1-1,TRBD1,-,TRBV23-1,TGCGCCAGCAGTCAAACGACAGGGGGGCCTACTGAAGCTTTCTTT,CASSQTTGGPTEAFF
TRBJ1-5,-,-,TRBV2,TGTGCCAGCAGATTCCGTTTGCAAAATCAGCCCCAGCATTTT,CASRFRLQNQPQHF
TRBJ1-2,-,-,TRBV7-2,TGTGCCAGCAGCCCCATGGGGGGTCTCTCGGCTGGCTACACCTTC,CASSPMGGLSAGYTF
TRBJ1-2,-,-,TRBV4-2,TGTGCCAGCAGCCAAAATGGGAGGGCTCGGGGTAACTATGGCTACACCTTC,CASSQNGRARGNYGYTF
TRBJ2-5,TRBD1,-,TRBV7-7,TGTGCTAGCAGCCCCCTAGGACAGGGGGCAGAGACCCAGTACTTC,CASSPLGQGAETQYF
TRBJ2-7,-,-,TRBV4-2,TGTGCCAGCAGCCAAGATTGGGCGGAGAGCTCCTACGAGCAGTACTTC,CASSQDWAESSYEQYF
TRBJ1-5,-,-,TRBV30,TGTGCCTGGAGTGCCATGGTTTCATTT,CAWSAMVSF
TRBJ2-1,-,-,TRBV5-4,TGTGCCAGCGGTGGTGAGGTTTTCGGTGAGCAGTTCTTC,CASGGEVFGEQFF
TRBJ1-1,-,few,TRBV4-3,TGCGCCAGCAGCCAAGAGGCAACCTTTGGGGGCACTGAAGCTTTCTTT,CASSQEATFGGTEAFF
TRBJ1-1,-,-,TRBV18,TGTGCCAGCTCACCAACCCCAGGACAGAGTAGGACTGAAGCTTTCTTT,CASSPTPGQSRTEAFF
TRBJ1-1,TRBD1,-,TRBV6-6,TGTGCCAGCAACCAACAGGGGGCAACTGAAGCTTTCTTT,CASNQQGATEAFF
TRBJ2-4,-,-,TRBV19,TGTGCCAGTAGAGGGAACCAGGGGCTGAAAAACATTCAGTACTTC,CASRGNQGLKNIQYF
TRBJ2-1,-,-,TRBV7-9,TGTGCCAGCAGCTTGAGGGGGTTGTTGGGCGATGAGCAGTTCTTC,CASSLRGLLGDEQFF
TRBJ1-1,TRBD1,-,TRBV20-1,TGCGGGACGACAGGGGACACTGAAGCTTTCTTT,CGTTGDTEAFF
TRBJ2-1,-,-,TRBV7-9,TGTGCCATCGGTGGGAATGAGCAGTTCTTC,CAIGGNEQFF
TRBJ2-3,TRBD2,-,TRBV18,TGTGCCAGCTCACCACAGCGACTAGCGGGGACGCTAGGCACAGATACGCAGTATTTT,CASSPQRLAGTLGTDTQYF
TRBJ2-7,-,-,TRBV28,TGTGCCAGCAAGGAGGAGGGGGCGGGCTACGAGCAGTACTTC,CASKEEGAGYEQYF
TRBJ2-7,TRBD1,-,TRBV5-1,TGCGCCAGCAGCTTAATGTCAGGGGGAGACGAGCAGTACTTC,CASSLMSGGDEQYF
TRBJ2-7,-,-,TRBV5-1,TGCGCCAGCTCGGAACAGAGCCTCTACGAGCAGTACTTC,CASSEQSLYEQYF
TRBJ2-7,-,few,TRBV10-2,TGCGCCAGCAGCCGGGCGGCACCAGCATCGTACGAGCAGTACTTC,CASSRAAPASYEQYF
TRBJ1-1,TRBD1,-,TRBV19,TGTGCCAGTAGTCTGGGACAGGGAACTGAAGCTTTCTTT,CASSLGQGTEAFF
TRBJ2-5,TRBD1,-,TRBV19,TGTGCCAGCCTTACAGGGGATGGGGAGACCCAGTACTTC,CASLTGDGETQYF
TRBJ1-5,-,-,TRBV11-2,TGTGCCAGCAGTGAGGGTAAGCAGCCCCAGCATTTT,CASSEGKQPQHF
TRBJ1-5,-,-,TRBV23-1,TGCGCCAGCAATAGGGGGGCTCAGCCCCAGCATTTT,CASNRGAQPQHF
TRBJ2-5,TRBD1,-,TRBV5-1,TGCGCCAGCAGCTTGAACAGGGGAAAGGAGACCCAGTACTTC,CASSLNRGKETQYF
TRBJ1-3,-,once,TRBV6-1,TGTGCCAGCAGTGAAGGCAGGAGCTCTGGAAACACCATATATTTT,CASSEGRSSGNTIYF
TRBJ2-5,TRBD2,-,TRBV18,TGTGCCAGCTCACCACCCAGGACTAGCGGGGGGCCAACACAAGAGACCCAGTACTTC,CASSPPRTSGGPTQETQYF
TRBJ1-4,-,-,TRBV7-2,TGTGCCAGCAGCTTAGTTGGGGGGCGTGAAAAACTGTTTTTT,CASSLVGGREKLFF
TRBJ1-1,-,-,TRBV18,TGTGCCAGCTCACCCGGAACAGGGAGGAACACTGAAGCTTTCTTT,CASSPGTGRNTEAFF